The 22 T cell receptor beta chains below come from one sample, sequenced in a study of shared clonotypes between healthy human individuals. Repertoires were generated with immunoSEQ multiplex PCR, while TCRdb's copy carries only in-frame clones and drops some. The sample records roughly 1 million clones, more than 75% being singletons. The specimen was memory CD4+ T cells from PBMCs. Described subset: CD45RA-negative fraction. Receptors were obtained from a man younger than 35 in good health. Some clones in this sample may be carry-over from other donors' samples.

This clone has just one count. The CDR3 reads CASSKVKVSHNEQFF. For the CDR3, the DNA is TGTGCCAGCAGCAAAGTCAAAGTCAGCCACAATGAGCAGTTCTTC. The chain links TRBV21-1 to TRBJ2-1. TRBV21-1 is assigned pseudogene status. This CDR3 comprises 15 residues.

CDR3: CASSQDPGQETNTEAFF. The CDR3 DNA is TGTGCCAGCAGCCAAGACCCGGGACAGGAGACGAACACTGAAGCTTTCTTT. This chain uses TRBV14 with TRBJ1-1; 8 bases are a match to TRBD1. V lost 0 bases and J lost 1; bases outside the gene matches: 7. In germline, CDR1 is SGHDN, CDR2 FVKESK. There are 17 residues in the CDR3.

The chain uses TRBV5-1 and TRBJ2-3; D is perhaps TRBD2 (6 bases). The CDR3 spans 17 residues. The germline V and J ends were trimmed by 0 bases and 2 bases, with 16 bases remaining between them. CDR1 SGHRS and CDR2 YFSETQ come from the germline V gene. The chain's CDR3 is CASSLETRAGFTDTQYF. The CDR3 nucleotides read TGCGCCAGCAGCTTGGAGACCCGGGCGGGATTCACAGATACGCAGTATTTT.

The chain is built from TRBV19 and TRBJ1-3; maybe TRBD1 (5 bases). This CDR3 is built from 16 residues. The germline CDR1 and CDR2 sequences are LNHDA and SQIVND (reference sequence). V lost 10 bases and J 7 bases, leaving 26 bases between the germline ends. CDR3 region: CATGLRGLRLRNTIYF. The CDR3 region has the DNA TGTGCCACGGGGCTACGGGGCCTTCGCTTACGGAACACCATATATTTT. The variable domain in full, completed from reference TRBV19 and TRBJ1-3, reads DGGITQSPKYLFRKEGQNVTLSCEQNLNHDAMYWYRQDPGQGLRLIYYSQIVNDFQKGDIAEGYSVSREKKESFPLTVTSAQKNPTAFYLCATGLRGLRLRNTIYFGEGSWLTVV.

J is TRBJ1-1 and V is TRBV7-2; the D is unclear. V was clipped by 3 bases and J by 2 bases, with 7 bases between them. Germline CDR1 SGHTA, CDR2 FQGNSA. CDR3 length: 13 amino acids. CDR3 nucleotide sequence: TGTGCCAGCAGCTTTACAGTAAACACTGAAGCTTTCTTT. This gives the protein CASSFTVNTEAFF.

This clone was observed a single time. V is TRBV5-1 and J is TRBJ1-4; TRBD1 might be the D (6 bases). The V and J ends lost 2 bases and 8 bases respectively, with 13 bases between them. The CDR3 has 14 amino acids. Germline lookup yields CDR1 SGHRS and CDR2 YFSETQ. CDR3 coding DNA: TGCGCCAGCAGCTTTATTACAGGGACCGAAAAACTGTTTTTT. This gives the protein CASSFITGTEKLFF.

This clone has just a few counts. V and J are TRBV27 and TRBJ1-3; the match to TRBD1 covers 8 bases. The ends lost 6 bases at V and 4 bases at J; junction bases unmatched: 2. Germline loops: CDR1 MNHEY, CDR2 SMNVEV (reference sequence). The CDR3 covers 13 residues. The CDR3: CASRRDRGNTIYF. The CDR3, as DNA: TGTGCCAGCAGAAGGGACAGGGGAAACACCATATATTTT.

The rearrangement uses TRBV7-3 and TRBJ2-1, with a tentative D call TRBD1 (5 bases). The CDR3 covers 16 residues. V was trimmed by 2 bases and J by 6 bases, leaving 17 bases between them. The germline V gene has CDR1 SGHTA and CDR2 FQGTGA. The CDR3 loop is CASSLQAQGLGNEQFF. CDR3 bases: TGTGCCAGCAGCTTACAGGCCCAGGGATTGGGCAATGAGCAGTTCTTC.

This clone was observed a few times. The identical CDR3 is also encoded by other nucleotide sequences in the sample. This chain links TRBV5-1 with TRBJ2-3; the match to TRBD2 covers 8 bases. CDR3 length: 14 amino acids. Germline values: CDR1 SGHRS, CDR2 YFSETQ. The J segment lost 3 bases and the V segment lost 4 bases, leaving 4 bases of the junction unmatched. The DNA of the CDR3 is TGCGCCAGCAGCCCATTAGCGGGGACAGATACGCAGTATTTT. Translating it yields CASSPLAGTDTQYF.

This rearrangement joins TRBV5-1 to TRBJ2-2; D not certain. Trimming stripped 3 bases from V and 1 base from J, with 13 bases between. CDR1 is SGHRS, CDR2 YFSETQ, per germline. This CDR3 has 16 amino acids. The CDR3 sequence: CASSSSPARNTGELFF. In DNA form, the CDR3 reads TGCGCCAGCAGCTCCAGTCCGGCTAGGAACACCGGGGAGCTGTTTTTT. The entire variable domain, with the rest obtained from reference TRBV5-1 and TRBJ2-2, is as follows: KAGVTQTPRYLIKTRGQQVTLSCSPISGHRSVSWYQQTPGQGLQFLFEYFSETQRNKGNFPGRFSGRQFSNSRSEMNVSTLELGDSALYLCASSSSPARNTGELFFGEGSRLTVL.

This rearrangement joins TRBV5-1 to TRBJ1-1; D possibly corresponds to TRBD1 (5 bases). CDR3 size: 14 residues. The V end lost 6 bases, the J end lost 0 bases, and 12 bases lay between the germline ends. Germline V gene sequence: CDR1 SGHRS, CDR2 YFSETQ. As DNA, the CDR3 is TGCGCCAGCACCCCAGGGTATTTGAACACTGAAGCTTTCTTT. Encoded protein: CASTPGYLNTEAFF.

The chain employs TRBV5-1 and TRBJ1-1; 10 bases are a match to TRBD1. There are 15 residues in the CDR3. Germline loops: CDR1 SGHRS, CDR2 YFSETQ. V trimming: 3 bases; J trimming: 5 bases; junction bases outside the gene matches: 7. CDR3 in amino acids: CASSYLGQGVTEAFF. The CDR3 coding sequence is TGCGCCAGCAGCTACCTCGGACAGGGGGTGACTGAAGCTTTCTTT.

A remark on this clone: The junction differs from germline at one of its ends, possibly a read error. The chain carries TRBV10-3 and TRBJ1-3; D gene unclear. The germline gives CDR1 ENHRY, CDR2 SYGVKD. This CDR3 has 15 residues. As DNA, the CDR3 is TGTGTCATCAGTGACGGCAGCACCTCTGGAAACACCATATATTTT. Protein sequence: CVISDGSTSGNTIYF.

V usage is TRBV5-1 and J usage is TRBJ1-2; no reliable D call. The CDR3 has 14 residues. Trimming removed 4 bases from V and 2 bases from J, with 12 bases in between. From germline, CDR1 is SGHRS and CDR2 YFSETQ. CDR3 region: CASSTDGKNYGYTF. The CDR3 DNA follows: TGCGCCAGCAGCACGGACGGAAAAAACTATGGCTACACCTTC.

V is TRBV7-2 and J is TRBJ1-5, with no clear D. Trimming took 2 bases from V and 7 from J, leaving 12 bases between them. The CDR3 has 14 amino acids. Germline V gives CDR1 SGHTA, CDR2 FQGNSA. In nucleotides, the CDR3 is TGTGCCAGCAGCTTAAAATGGGGTTCCCAGCCCCAGCATTTT. The encoded protein is CASSLKWGSQPQHF.

The chain combines TRBV5-1 with TRBJ2-5, with a tentative D call TRBD1 (7 bases). Germline V gene lookup returns CDR1 SGHRS and CDR2 YFSETQ. The CDR3 loop spans 22 amino acids. The V gene lost 3 bases and the J gene lost 0 bases, with 33 bases spanning the gap. The CDR3: CASSYPRGRGWRRDQNQETQYF. Written as DNA, the CDR3 is TGCGCCAGCAGCTACCCGAGGGGGCGGGGATGGCGGCGGGACCAAAACCAAGAGACCCAGTACTTC.

The V gene is TRBV7-2, the J gene TRBJ2-7, with 7 bases lining up with TRBD1. The V gene end was trimmed by 6 bases and the J gene end by 4 bases; junction bases not matched to a gene: 6. Germline CDR1 reads SGHTA; CDR2 reads FQGNSA. The CDR3 has 13 residues. CDR3 amino acids: CASRKPGGYEQYF. The DNA of the CDR3 is TGTGCCAGCAGGAAGCCAGGGGGTTACGAGCAGTACTTC.

This rearrangement joins TRBV18 to TRBJ2-1; D is unclear. This CDR3 region has 16 residues. The V gene's germline CDR1 is KGHSH and CDR2 LQKENI. Deletions cut 2 bases from V and 2 bases from J, with 13 bases between. CDR3 amino acids: CASSPSRTLAYNEQFF. The CDR3, as DNA: TGTGCCAGCTCACCAAGCAGGACCCTAGCCTACAATGAGCAGTTCTTC.

The chain's CDR3 is CATEGYAEEKLFF. CDR3 sequence (DNA): TGTGCCACCGAAGGGTACGCAGAGGAAAAACTGTTTTTT. This sequence joins TRBV28 and TRBJ1-4; no definite D call. Germline V gene sequence: CDR1 MDHEN, CDR2 SYDVKM. V was trimmed by 10 bases and J by 8 bases, leaving 17 bases between them. The CDR3 covers 13 residues.

The genes are TRBV4-2 and TRBJ2-1, with TRBD2 matching over 7 bases. The length of the CDR3 is 17 residues. Germline trimming cut 0 bases from V and 0 bases from J; bases unmatched to any gene: 5. Germline CDR1 is LGHNA and CDR2 is YNFKEQ. The CDR3 here is CASSQDPGGSSYNEQFF. The CDR3 DNA is TGTGCCAGCAGCCAAGACCCTGGCGGGAGCTCCTACAATGAGCAGTTCTTC.

This clone was seen more than once but under ten times. The rearrangement uses TRBV2 and TRBJ1-1, with D possibly TRBD1 on 5 matching bases. CDR1 and CDR2 (germline): SNHLY, FYNNEI. V was clipped by 9 bases and J by 3 bases, with 11 bases between them. The CDR3 is 12 residues long. The DNA of the CDR3 is TGTGCCAGAGGACGGGACTACACTGAAGCTTTCTTT. Protein sequence: CARGRDYTEAFF.

A single count supports this clone. V is TRBV18 and J is TRBJ2-7; maybe TRBD1 (5 bases). Germline-derived CDR1 and CDR2 are KGHSH and LQKENI. With 5 bases removed from V and 2 bases from J, the gap between germline ends came to 7 bases. The CDR3 contains 12 residues. CDR3: CASSTDTYEQYF. CDR3 bases: TGTGCCAGCTCAACGGACACCTACGAGCAGTACTTC.